By share, the clone carrying this TCR beta chain ranks as large. This sample was included in a study of tumor-infiltrating lymphocytes in primary liver carcinoma. As for the study in general: All patients, whether men or women, fell within 30 to 69 years of age.

The CDR3 has 14 amino acids. V was cut by 1 base and J by 0 bases, with 5 bases left in between. CDR1 is SGHAT, CDR2 FQNNGV, per germline. RNA and DNA were co-extracted from about 19-30 mg of unsorted bulk tissue. A constant-region primer primed TCR beta cDNA synthesis from 400 to 600 ng of total RNA. Three-round nested multiplex PCR performed with slightly modified ARM-PCR produced the TCR beta libraries. Rounds one and two of PCR, each of 10 to 11 cycles, were primed with TRBV1-TRBV30 forward primers and a C-beta reverse primer. In TCRdb, the multiplex PCR reads were re-called with MiXCR into one record per CDR3 protein. Altogether under 110,000 distinct CDR3 sequences are present, about 70% being singletons, with the ten largest covering about 12%.

J is TRBJ2-3 and V is TRBV11-2; D is undetermined. The receptor's source is a woman aged 60 to 75 with primary liver carcinoma and hepatitis B virus infection. What was sequenced was liver tumor tissue from sampling region 2. Subset described: tumor region T2, inferior pole. CDR3: CASSLVGSTDTQYF. The CDR3 DNA is TGTGCCAGCAGCTTAGTTGGGAGCACAGATACGCAGTATTTT.